Here is one TCR beta chain with its context. Its antigen is unknown. TCRdb fed the 5' RACE reads into MiXCR, producing one record per CDR3 protein. The profile shows around 240,000 distinct CDR3 sequences, 10% to 13% of them singletons. V gave up 0 bases and J gave up 6 bases, with 15 bases separating them. The CDR3 contains 15 residues. Germline CDR1 LNHNV, CDR2 YYDKDF (reference sequence). The source of the sample is a study of identical twins. Whole-study results and caveats: Twin pairs' shared out-of-frame alpha sequences were enriched in low generation probability.

The chain links TRBV15 to TRBJ2-7; perhaps TRBD2 as D (5 bases). The origin of this receptor is a man aged 45-65 years in good health. The sequenced sample consisted of memory T cells sorted from blood. The DNA of the CDR3 is TGTGCCACCAGCAGAGACAGAGGGCGAAGGAGCGAGCAGTACTTC. Protein sequence: CATSRDRGRRSEQYF. Filled out from reference TRBV15 and TRBJ2-7, the complete variable domain reads DAMVIQNPRYQVTQFGKPVTLSCSQTLNHNVMYWYQQKSSQAPKLLFHYYDKDFNNEADTPDNFQSRRPNTSFCFLDIRSPGLGDTAMYLCATSRDRGRRSEQYFGPGTRLTVT.